The sequence of this T cell receptor (beta chain) was determined in a study of immune characterization of retroperitoneal liposarcoma. TCRdb fed the PCR reads into MiXCR, producing one record per CDR3 protein. The sample contains some 10,000 distinct CDR3 sequences, approximately 30% of which appear only once. CDR3 length equals 14 residues. J was trimmed by 7 bases and V by 4 bases; bases with no gene match: 7. CDR1 MGHDK and CDR2 SYGVNS come from the germline V gene. Sequenced material: tumor tissue. This sequence originates from a male donor with retroperitoneal liposarcoma. This chain joins TRBV25-1 and TRBJ1-5; 7 bases are shared with TRBD1. The CDR3 reads CASSAEGAYQPQHF. CDR3 nucleotides: TGTGCCAGCAGTGCCGAGGGGGCATACCAGCCCCAGCATTTT.